The present T cell receptor beta chain was sequenced within a study of cytomegalovirus exposure and HLA in healthy donors. Primers included in the PCR were 60 Vbeta and 13 Jbeta primers. Sequencing used immunoSEQ multiplex PCR; TCRdb keeps in-frame clones, though not all of them. The sample carries fewer than 130,000 clones, 70% to 90% recorded once. Only one count was recorded for this clone. CDR1 and CDR2 from the germline V gene are MNHEY and SVGAGI. The CDR3 consists of 15 residues. V trimming: 2 bases; J trimming: 1 base; junction bases outside the gene matches: 5. Specimen: PBMCs. The V call is TRBV6-5, the J call TRBJ2-7; 7 bases align to TRBD1. The clonotype originates from a man aged 35 to 55 in good health and CMV-seronegative. CDR3 nucleotides: TGTGCCAGCAGTTACGCGTGGGGACAGTCCTACGAGCAGTACTTC. The encoded protein is CASSYAWGQSYEQYF.